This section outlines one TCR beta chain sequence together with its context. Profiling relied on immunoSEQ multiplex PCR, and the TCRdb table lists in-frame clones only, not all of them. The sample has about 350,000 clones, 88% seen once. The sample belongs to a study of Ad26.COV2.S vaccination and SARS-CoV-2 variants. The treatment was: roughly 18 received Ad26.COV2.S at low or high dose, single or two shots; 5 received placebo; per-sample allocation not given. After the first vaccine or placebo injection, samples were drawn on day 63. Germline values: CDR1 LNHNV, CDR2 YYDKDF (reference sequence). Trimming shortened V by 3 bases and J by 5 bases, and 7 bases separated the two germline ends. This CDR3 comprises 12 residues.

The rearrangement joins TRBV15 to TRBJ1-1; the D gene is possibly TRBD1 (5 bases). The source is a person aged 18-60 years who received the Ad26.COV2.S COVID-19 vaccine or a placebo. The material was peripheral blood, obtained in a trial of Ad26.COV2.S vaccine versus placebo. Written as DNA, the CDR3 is TGTGCCACCAGCAGCAGGGTTACTGAAGCTTTCTTT. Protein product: CATSSRVTEAFF.